The sample holds a few counts of the clone carrying this T cell receptor beta chain. The data were taken from a study of T cells in Graves' hyperthyroidism and ophthalmopathy. Study at large: Peripheral blood was obtained at initial diagnosis, preceding any treatment.

TCR beta CDR3 regions were amplified from RNA. A set of HTBI primers served as the primers for a first-round RT-PCR of the TCR CDR3. TCRdb reanalysed the multiplex PCR reads using MiXCR and keeps one entry per CDR3 protein. The repertoire includes 500,000 or so distinct CDR3 sequences, under 20% of them detected once, and 17% sits in the top ten. The CDR3 is made up of 14 amino acids. Germline lookup yields CDR1 MNHEY and CDR2 SMNVEV (reference sequence). With 8 bases clipped from V and 2 bases from J, the junction kept 6 bases outside the gene matches. The rearrangement links TRBV27 to TRBJ1-5, with 7 bases matching TRBD1. The origin of this receptor is a young woman with Graves' ophthalmopathy. Specimen: blood. CDR3 in DNA: TGTGCCAGCGGGACAGAAGGGGGCAATCAGCCCCAGCATTTT. It codes for CASGTEGGNQPQHF.